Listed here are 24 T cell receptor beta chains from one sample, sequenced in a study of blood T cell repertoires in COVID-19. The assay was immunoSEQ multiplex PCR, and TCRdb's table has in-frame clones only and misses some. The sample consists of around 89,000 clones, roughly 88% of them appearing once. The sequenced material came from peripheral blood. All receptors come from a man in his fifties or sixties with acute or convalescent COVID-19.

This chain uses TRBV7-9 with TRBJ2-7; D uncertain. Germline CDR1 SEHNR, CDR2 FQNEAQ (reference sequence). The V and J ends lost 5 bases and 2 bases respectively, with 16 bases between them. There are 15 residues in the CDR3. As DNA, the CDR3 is TGTGCCAGCAGCCCCCCTCAGTCTCCCGCCTACGAGCAGTACTTC. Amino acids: CASSPPQSPAYEQYF.

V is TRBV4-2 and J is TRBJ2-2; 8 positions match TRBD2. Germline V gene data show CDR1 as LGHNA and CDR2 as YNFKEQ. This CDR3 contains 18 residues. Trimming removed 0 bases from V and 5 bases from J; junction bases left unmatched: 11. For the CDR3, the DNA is TGTGCCAGCAGCCAAGATCGGTTTACTAGCGGCAGGACCGGGGAGCTGTTTTTT. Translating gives CASSQDRFTSGRTGELFF.

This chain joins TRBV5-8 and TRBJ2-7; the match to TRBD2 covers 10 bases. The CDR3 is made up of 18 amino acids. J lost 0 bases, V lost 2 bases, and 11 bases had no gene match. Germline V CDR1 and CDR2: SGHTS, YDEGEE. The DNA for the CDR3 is TGTGCCAGCAGCTTCCTCGGACTAGCGGCCACTTCCTCCTACGAGCAGTACTTC. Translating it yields CASSFLGLAATSSYEQYF.

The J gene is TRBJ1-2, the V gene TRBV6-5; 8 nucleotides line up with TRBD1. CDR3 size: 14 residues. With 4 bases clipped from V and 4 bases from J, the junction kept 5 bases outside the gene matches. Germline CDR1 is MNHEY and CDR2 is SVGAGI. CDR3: CASSSTGDPYGYTF. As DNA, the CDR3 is TGTGCCAGCAGTTCGACAGGGGATCCCTATGGCTACACCTTC.

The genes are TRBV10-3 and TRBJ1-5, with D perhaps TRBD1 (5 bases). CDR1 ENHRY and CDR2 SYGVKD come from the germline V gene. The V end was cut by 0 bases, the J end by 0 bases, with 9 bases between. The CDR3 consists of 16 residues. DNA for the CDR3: TGTGCCATCAGTGAGTCGGGGGGGGATAGCAATCAGCCCCAGCATTTT. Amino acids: CAISESGGDSNQPQHF.

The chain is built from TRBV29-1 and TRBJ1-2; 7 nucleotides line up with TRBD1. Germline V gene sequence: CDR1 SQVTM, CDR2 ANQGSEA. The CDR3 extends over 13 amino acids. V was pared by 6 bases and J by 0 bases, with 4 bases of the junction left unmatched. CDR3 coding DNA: TGCAGCGTGGATGGGACAGCTAACTATGGCTACACCTTC. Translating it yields CSVDGTANYGYTF.

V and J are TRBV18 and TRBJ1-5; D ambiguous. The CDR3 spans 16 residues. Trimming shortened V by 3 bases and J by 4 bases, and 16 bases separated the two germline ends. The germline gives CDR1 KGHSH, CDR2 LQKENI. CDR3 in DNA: TGTGCCAGCTCACCCACGCGGAGGGTGGGGAATCAGCCCCAGCATTTT. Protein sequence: CASSPTRRVGNQPQHF.

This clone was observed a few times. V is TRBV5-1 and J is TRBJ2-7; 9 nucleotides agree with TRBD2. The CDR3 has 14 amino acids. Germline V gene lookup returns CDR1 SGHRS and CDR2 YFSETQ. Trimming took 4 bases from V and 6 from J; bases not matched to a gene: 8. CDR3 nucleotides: TGCGCCAGCAGCGCGTGGCGGGGGGGCCGCGAGCAGTACTTC. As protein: CASSAWRGGREQYF.

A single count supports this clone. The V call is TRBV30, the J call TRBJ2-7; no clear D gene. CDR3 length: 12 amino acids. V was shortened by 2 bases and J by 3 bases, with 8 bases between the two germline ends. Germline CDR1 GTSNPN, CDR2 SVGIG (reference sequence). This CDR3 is CAWSLSNYEQYF. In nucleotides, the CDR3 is TGTGCCTGGAGTCTAAGCAACTACGAGCAGTACTTC.

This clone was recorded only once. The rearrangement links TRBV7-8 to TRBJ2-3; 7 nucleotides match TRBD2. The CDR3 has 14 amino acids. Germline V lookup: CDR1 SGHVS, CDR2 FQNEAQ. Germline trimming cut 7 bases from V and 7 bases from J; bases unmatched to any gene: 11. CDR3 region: CASTVGGVGNTQYF. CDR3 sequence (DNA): TGTGCCAGCACCGTTGGGGGGGTTGGGAATACGCAGTATTTT.

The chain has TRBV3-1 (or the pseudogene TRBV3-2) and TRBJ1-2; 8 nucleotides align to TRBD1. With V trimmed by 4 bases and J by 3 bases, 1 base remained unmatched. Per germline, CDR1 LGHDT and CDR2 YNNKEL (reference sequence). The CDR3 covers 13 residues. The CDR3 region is CASSLTGDYGYTF. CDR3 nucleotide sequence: TGTGCCAGCAGCCTGACAGGGGACTATGGCTACACCTTC.

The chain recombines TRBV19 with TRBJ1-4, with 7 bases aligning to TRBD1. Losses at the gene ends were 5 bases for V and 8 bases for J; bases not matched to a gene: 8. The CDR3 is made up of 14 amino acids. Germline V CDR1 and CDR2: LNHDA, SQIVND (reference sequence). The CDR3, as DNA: TGTGCCAGTAGTCCTTGGGGGACAGACGAAAAACTGTTTTTT. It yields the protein CASSPWGTDEKLFF.

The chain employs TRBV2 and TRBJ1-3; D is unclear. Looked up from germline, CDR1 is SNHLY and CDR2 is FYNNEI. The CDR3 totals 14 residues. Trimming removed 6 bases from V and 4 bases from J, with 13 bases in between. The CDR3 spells CASSGSEAGNTIYF. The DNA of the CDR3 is TGTGCCAGCAGCGGCAGCGAGGCGGGAAACACCATATATTTT.

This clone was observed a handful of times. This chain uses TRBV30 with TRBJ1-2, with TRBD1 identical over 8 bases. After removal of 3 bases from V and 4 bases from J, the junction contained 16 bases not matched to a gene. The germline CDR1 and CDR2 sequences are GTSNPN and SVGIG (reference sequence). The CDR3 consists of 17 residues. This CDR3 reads CAWRWGRGLMRSYGYTF. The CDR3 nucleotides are TGTGCCTGGAGGTGGGGCAGGGGGCTGATGCGGAGCTATGGCTACACCTTC.

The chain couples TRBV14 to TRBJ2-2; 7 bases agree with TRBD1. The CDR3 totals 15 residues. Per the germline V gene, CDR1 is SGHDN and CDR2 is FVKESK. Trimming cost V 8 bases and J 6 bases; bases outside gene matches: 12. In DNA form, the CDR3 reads TGTGCCAGCGCCTTACCCCCGACAGGGCCCGGGGAGCTGTTTTTT. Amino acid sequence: CASALPPTGPGELFF. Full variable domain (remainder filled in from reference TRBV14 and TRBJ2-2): EAGVTQFPSHSVIEKGQTVTLRCDPISGHDNLYWYRRVMGKEIKFLLHFVKESKQDESGMPNNRFLAERTGGTYSTLKVQPAELEDSGVYFCASALPPTGPGELFFGEGSRLTVL.

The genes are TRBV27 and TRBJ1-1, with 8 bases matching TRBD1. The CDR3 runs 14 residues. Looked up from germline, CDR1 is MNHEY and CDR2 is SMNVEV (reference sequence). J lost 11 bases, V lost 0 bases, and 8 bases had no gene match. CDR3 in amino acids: CASSLSLRGRWAFF. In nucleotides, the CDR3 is TGTGCCAGCAGTTTATCGCTCAGGGGGCGTTGGGCTTTCTTT.

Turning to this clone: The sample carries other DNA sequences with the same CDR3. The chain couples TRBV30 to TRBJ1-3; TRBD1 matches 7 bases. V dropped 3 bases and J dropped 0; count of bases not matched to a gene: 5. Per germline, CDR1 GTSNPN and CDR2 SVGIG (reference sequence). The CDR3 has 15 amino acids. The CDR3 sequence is CAWSRDSGSGNTIYF. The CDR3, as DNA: TGTGCCTGGAGCCGGGACAGCGGCTCTGGAAACACCATATATTTT.

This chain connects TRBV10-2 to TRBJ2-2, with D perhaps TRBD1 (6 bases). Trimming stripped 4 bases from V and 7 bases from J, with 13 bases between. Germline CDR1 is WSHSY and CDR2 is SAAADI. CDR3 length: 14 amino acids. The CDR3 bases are TGCGCCAGCAGTGTGTCGGGGACAATCGGGGAGCTGTTTTTT. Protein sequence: CASSVSGTIGELFF.

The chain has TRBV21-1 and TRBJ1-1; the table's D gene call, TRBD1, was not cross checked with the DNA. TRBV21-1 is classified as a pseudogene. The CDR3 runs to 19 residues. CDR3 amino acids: CASSKKRRSVTALNTEAFF. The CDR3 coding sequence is TGTGCCAGCAGCAAAAAGAGGCGATCGGTGACAGCTTTGAACACTGAAGCTTTCTTT.

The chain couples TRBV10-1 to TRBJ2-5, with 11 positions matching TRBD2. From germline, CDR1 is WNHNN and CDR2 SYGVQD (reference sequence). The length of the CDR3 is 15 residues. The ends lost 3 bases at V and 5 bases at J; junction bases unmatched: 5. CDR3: CASSELAGDLETQYF. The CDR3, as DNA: TGCGCCAGCAGTGAACTAGCGGGGGATTTGGAGACCCAGTACTTC.

Written as DNA, the CDR3 is TGTGCCACCAGTGGGTTGGGGGGACAGGGCACAGATACGCAGTATTTT. Translated: CATSGLGGQGTDTQYF. The chain combines TRBV24-1 with TRBJ2-3; 8 nucleotides align to TRBD1. V shed 5 bases, J shed 1 base, and the junction held 7 bases outside the gene matches. This CDR3 region has 16 residues. Germline CDR1 and CDR2: KGHDR and SFDVKD.

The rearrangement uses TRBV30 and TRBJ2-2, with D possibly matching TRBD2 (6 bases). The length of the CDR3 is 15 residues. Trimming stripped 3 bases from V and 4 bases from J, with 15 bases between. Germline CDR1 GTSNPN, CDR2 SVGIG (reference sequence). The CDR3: CAWSKMTSGTGELFF. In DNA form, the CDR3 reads TGTGCCTGGAGCAAAATGACTAGTGGCACCGGGGAGCTGTTTTTT. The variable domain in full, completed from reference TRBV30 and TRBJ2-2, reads SQTIHQWPATLVQPVGSPLSLECTVEGTSNPNLYWYRQAAGRGLQLLFYSVGIGQISSEVPQNLSASRPQDRQFILSSKKLLLSDSGFYLCAWSKMTSGTGELFFGEGSRLTVL.

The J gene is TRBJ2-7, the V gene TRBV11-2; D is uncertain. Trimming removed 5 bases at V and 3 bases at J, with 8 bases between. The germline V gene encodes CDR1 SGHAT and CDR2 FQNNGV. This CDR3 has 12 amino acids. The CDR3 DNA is TGTGCCAGCAGCCTACCCGACTACGAGCAGTACTTC. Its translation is CASSLPDYEQYF. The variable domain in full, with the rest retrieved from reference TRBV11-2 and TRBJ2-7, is EAGVAQSPRYKIIEKRQSVAFWCNPISGHATLYWYQQILGQGPKLLIQFQNNGVVDDSQLPKDRFSAERLKGVDSTLKIQPAKLEDSAVYLCASSLPDYEQYFGPGTRLTVT.

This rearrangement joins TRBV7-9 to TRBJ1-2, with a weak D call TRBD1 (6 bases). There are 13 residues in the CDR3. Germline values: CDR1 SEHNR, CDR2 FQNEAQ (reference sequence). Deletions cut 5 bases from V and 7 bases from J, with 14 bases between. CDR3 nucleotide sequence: TGTGCCAGCAGCCTTAAGGGGGAGCGTGGCTACACCTTC. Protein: CASSLKGERGYTF.